The 18 T cell receptor beta chains below all came from one sample that was sequenced in a study of T cell changes during pregnancy in multiple sclerosis. The repertoire was sequenced with immunoSEQ multiplex PCR; TCRdb's copy has only in-frame clones and lacks some. The data contain approximately 48,000 clones, under 95% of them singletons. Sequenced here: CD8+ T cells from peripheral blood mononuclear cells, sampled before pregnancy. The source of these receptors is a female donor with multiple sclerosis, enrolled in a pregnancy study.

This chain joins TRBV15 and TRBJ1-5, with D hard to call. The germline V gene encodes CDR1 LNHNV and CDR2 YYDKDF (reference sequence). The CDR3 is 12 amino acids. Trimming stripped 0 bases from V and 9 bases from J, with 6 bases between. In DNA form, the CDR3 reads TGTGCCACCAGCAGAGAAACTACGCCCCAGCATTTT. It specifies CATSRETTPQHF.

This chain connects TRBV6-1 to TRBJ2-7, with D perhaps matching TRBD2 (6 bases). Germline V CDR1 and CDR2: MNHNS, SASEGT. The CDR3 extends over 14 amino acids. The V end was cut by 1 base, the J end by 3 bases, with 10 bases between. The CDR3 nucleotides read TGTGCCAGCAGTGAAGGGGGAGGCCTCTACGAGCAGTACTTC. Its translation is CASSEGGGLYEQYF.

The rearrangement uses TRBV7-9 and TRBJ2-5; D call uncertain. The CDR3 is made up of 11 amino acids. V shed 5 bases and J shed 2 bases, with 3 bases lying between them. Germline lookup yields CDR1 SEHNR and CDR2 FQNEAQ (reference sequence). The chain's CDR3 is CASSPQETQYF. CDR3 coding DNA: TGTGCCAGCAGCCCACAAGAGACCCAGTACTTC.

The gene calls are TRBV5-6 and TRBJ2-7, with D maybe TRBD2 (5 bases). CDR3 length: 13 amino acids. Germline V CDR1 and CDR2: SGHDT, YYEEEE. V was pared by 2 bases and J by 3 bases, with 9 bases between. DNA for the CDR3: TGTGCCAGCAGCTTTGGACGGGGCTACGAGCAGTACTTC. Its protein product is CASSFGRGYEQYF.

The V and J genes are TRBV5-1 and TRBJ2-7; TRBD1 is a possible D gene (6 bases). This CDR3 is 14 amino acids long. Deletions cut 0 bases from V and 5 bases from J, with 12 bases between. Germline values: CDR1 SGHRS, CDR2 YFSETQ. The CDR3 protein is CASSLVGAQDEQYF. CDR3 nucleotide sequence: TGCGCCAGCAGCTTGGTGGGGGCTCAGGACGAGCAGTACTTC.

This clone occurred many times. The chain has TRBV6-4 and TRBJ2-1; TRBD2 matches 13 bases. The V gene end was trimmed by 4 bases and the J gene end by 6 bases; junction bases not matched to a gene: 0. Germline V gene sequence: CDR1 MRHNA, CDR2 SNTAGT. This CDR3 has 14 residues. The CDR3 region has the DNA TGTGCCAGCAGTGGGACTAGCGGGAGCAATGAGCAGTTCTTC. This gives the protein CASSGTSGSNEQFF.

As for this clone: The junction does not match germline at one end; this may be a read error. The chain is built from TRBV25-1 and TRBJ2-1; D perhaps matches TRBD2 (5 bases). Germline CDR1 MGHDK, CDR2 SYGVNS. The CDR3 spans 11 residues. CDR3 loop: CASSEWETRIF. The CDR3 nucleotides are TGTGCCAGCAGTGAATGGGAGACAAGAATCTTC.

As regards this clone: Other DNA sequences of this sample code for an identical CDR3. The chain links TRBV28 to TRBJ2-3, with 9 bases identical to TRBD2. The CDR3 is made up of 14 amino acids. The germline V gene has CDR1 MDHEN and CDR2 SYDVKM. The V gene end was trimmed by 3 bases and the J gene end by 3 bases; junction bases not matched to a gene: 1. The chain's CDR3 is CASSFLAGTDTQYF. The CDR3 bases are TGTGCCAGCAGTTTTCTAGCGGGGACAGATACGCAGTATTTT.

This clone appeared a single time. The rearrangement uses TRBV28 and TRBJ1-3; D unresolved. This CDR3 has 16 residues. The V and J ends lost 2 bases and 0 bases respectively, with 11 bases between them. Germline-derived CDR1 and CDR2 are MDHEN and SYDVKM. CDR3 sequence (DNA): TGTGCCAGCAGTTTAAGCCTCAAAAGCTCTGGAAACACCATATATTTT. It specifies CASSLSLKSSGNTIYF.

This chain's CDR3 is CASSQVQGEYEQYF. The CDR3 bases are TGCGCCAGCAGCCAAGTACAGGGAGAATACGAGCAGTACTTC. This sequence joins TRBV4-1 and TRBJ2-7; tentative D call: TRBD1 (6 bases). Germline V gene sequence: CDR1 MGHRA, CDR2 YSYEKL. The V gene lost 1 base and the J gene lost 4 bases, with 11 bases spanning the gap. The CDR3 loop spans 14 amino acids.

The rearrangement links TRBV10-3 to TRBJ1-5, with D perhaps TRBD1 (5 bases). Trimming took 1 base from V and 6 from J, leaving 10 bases between them. CDR1 ENHRY and CDR2 SYGVKD come from the germline V gene. The CDR3 has 14 amino acids. This CDR3 reads CAISEWGVSQPQHF. CDR3 DNA sequence: TGTGCCATCAGTGAGTGGGGGGTTAGTCAGCCCCAGCATTTT.

V usage is TRBV4-1 and J usage is TRBJ1-5; maybe TRBD1 (6 bases). V was trimmed by 6 bases and J by 2 bases, leaving 14 bases between them. The germline V gene encodes CDR1 MGHRA and CDR2 YSYEKL. This CDR3 has 15 residues. DNA of the CDR3: TGCGCCAGCAGATCCACAGGGCTCGGCAATCAGCCCCAGCATTTT. It encodes CASRSTGLGNQPQHF.

This clone came up once. V gene TRBV28 combines with J gene TRBJ2-1, with D possibly being TRBD2 (6 bases). V lost 2 bases to trimming and J lost 6 bases, with 11 bases between them. Per the germline V gene, CDR1 is MDHEN and CDR2 is SYDVKM. The CDR3 loop spans 14 amino acids. The DNA for the CDR3 is TGTGCCAGCAGTTTAGGTGGTAGCGGCAATGAGCAGTTCTTC. Residues: CASSLGGSGNEQFF.

The J gene is TRBJ2-1, the V gene TRBV5-4, with 13 bases that match TRBD2. V lost 3 bases to trimming and J lost 7 bases; unmatched junction nucleotides: 4. Germline V gene sequence: CDR1 SGHNT, CDR2 YYREEE (reference sequence). The CDR3 sequence is 15 residues long. The CDR3 reads CASSYGLAGVNEQFF. DNA of the CDR3: TGTGCCAGCAGCTACGGACTAGCGGGAGTAAATGAGCAGTTCTTC.

The chain combines TRBV5-6 with TRBJ2-7; 11 bases align to TRBD2. Germline values: CDR1 SGHDT, CDR2 YYEEEE. CDR3 length: 14 residues. Trimming cost V 4 bases and J 4 bases; bases outside gene matches: 4. This CDR3 is CASSQGTSGYEQYF. The CDR3 nucleotides are TGTGCCAGCAGCCAAGGGACTAGCGGTTACGAGCAGTACTTC. Full variable domain (outside the CDR3, taken from reference TRBV5-6 and TRBJ2-7): DAGVTQSPTHLIKTRGQQVTLRCSPKSGHDTVSWYQQALGQGPQFIFQYYEEEERQRGNFPDRFSGHQFPNYSSELNVNALLLGDSALYLCASSQGTSGYEQYFGPGTRLTVT.

This chain joins TRBV19 and TRBJ2-7; 8 bases line up with TRBD2. The CDR3 is 14 residues long. Germline CDR1 and CDR2: LNHDA and SQIVND (reference sequence). J lost 2 bases, V lost 5 bases, and 5 bases had no gene match. The CDR3 DNA follows: TGTGCCAGTAGTCCGGGACTAGGAACCTACGAGCAGTACTTC. It yields the protein CASSPGLGTYEQYF.

This clone has just one count. The chain is built from TRBV5-1 and TRBJ2-1; 14 nucleotides agree with TRBD2. Germline CDR1 is SGHRS and CDR2 is YFSETQ. Germline trimming cut 3 bases from V and 2 bases from J; bases unmatched to any gene: 7. There are 18 residues in the CDR3. The DNA for the CDR3 is TGCGCCAGCAGCTCGACATTGACTAGCGGGAGGGCCTACAATGAGCAGTTCTTC. It specifies CASSSTLTSGRAYNEQFF.

This sequence joins TRBV28 and TRBJ2-7, with D tentatively TRBD1 (5 bases). This CDR3 region has 16 residues. Germline V gives CDR1 MDHEN, CDR2 SYDVKM. V lost 7 bases and J 2 bases, leaving 21 bases between the germline ends. The CDR3, as DNA: TGTGCCAGCACTAAGGTTTGGGGCTTAAATCCCTACGAGCAGTACTTC. Translation: CASTKVWGLNPYEQYF.